These 18 T cell receptor beta chains came from one sample sequenced in a study of cytomegalovirus exposure and HLA in healthy donors. With 60 Vbeta and 13 Jbeta primers, the PCR was carried out. Measured with immunoSEQ multiplex PCR; TCRdb has only the in-frame clones, and not every one. This table holds 150,000 to 250,000 clones, around 80% found once. Sequencing was performed on PBMCs. All receptors come from a young man in good health and CMV-seronegative.

This clone was counted between two and nine times. The chain has TRBV9 and TRBJ2-1; TRBD1 is a possible D gene (6 bases). Germline assignment: CDR1 SGDLS and CDR2 YYNGEE. The CDR3 sequence is 15 residues long. V lost 3 bases and J lost 1, with 11 bases in between. The CDR3 protein is CASSDQGKSYNEQFF. As DNA, the CDR3 is TGTGCCAGCAGCGATCAGGGGAAATCCTACAATGAGCAGTTCTTC.

The chain uses TRBV5-1 and TRBJ2-7, with 8 bases fitting TRBD1. V gave up 3 bases and J gave up 2 bases; unmatched junction bases: 10. The CDR3 totals 16 residues. Germline CDR1 SGHRS, CDR2 YFSETQ. CDR3 in amino acids: CASSWAGGAGTYEQYF. As DNA, the CDR3 is TGCGCCAGCAGCTGGGCAGGGGGCGCAGGGACCTACGAGCAGTACTTC.

V gene TRBV27 combines with J gene TRBJ2-1, with 8 nucleotides matching TRBD2. Germline lookup yields CDR1 MNHEY and CDR2 SMNVEV (reference sequence). The junction had 6 bases not matched to a gene; V was cut back by 3 bases and J by 8 bases. CDR3 length: 14 residues. CDR3: CASSFRYSGDEQFF. The DNA of the CDR3 is TGTGCCAGCAGTTTTCGGTATAGCGGGGATGAGCAGTTCTTC.

The chain employs TRBV10-2 and TRBJ2-7; 9 positions match TRBD2. The junction had 6 bases not matched to a gene; V was cut back by 10 bases and J by 2 bases. Germline-derived CDR1 and CDR2 are WSHSY and SAAADI. The CDR3 runs to 13 residues. The CDR3 nucleotides are TGCGCCACTAGCGGGACAGCAACCTACGAGCAGTACTTC. Translated: CATSGTATYEQYF.

The count of this clone is one. V gene TRBV9 combines with J gene TRBJ1-1, with TRBD1 as a possible D gene (6 bases). Per germline, CDR1 SGDLS and CDR2 YYNGEE. V was shortened by 6 bases and J by 5 bases, with 17 bases between the two germline ends. The CDR3 sequence is 14 residues long. DNA of the CDR3: TGTGCCAGCACCCCCGGGGACATGGGGACTGAAGCTTTCTTT. Translating gives CASTPGDMGTEAFF.

The J gene is TRBJ2-5, the V gene TRBV4-2; 9 nucleotides match TRBD1. CDR1 is LGHNA, CDR2 YNFKEQ, per germline. The CDR3 is 13 amino acids. Trimming cost V 1 base and J 7 bases; bases outside gene matches: 1. DNA of the CDR3: TGTGCCAGCAGCCAAGGGGGACAGGGGACCCAGTACTTC. Translating gives CASSQGGQGTQYF.

V gene TRBV19 combines with J gene TRBJ2-2; a weak D match, TRBD1 (6 bases). Germline CDR1 is LNHDA and CDR2 is SQIVND (reference sequence). The CDR3 totals 15 residues. V was trimmed by 4 bases and J by 5 bases, leaving 14 bases between them. CDR3 bases: TGTGCCAGTAGTACGGCAGGGGAGAGGACCGGGGAGCTGTTTTTT. Encoded protein: CASSTAGERTGELFF.

The CDR3 is CASSSPTGSSYEQYF. CDR3 DNA sequence: TGCGCCAGCAGCTCCCCCACAGGGAGCTCCTACGAGCAGTACTTC. The rearrangement joins TRBV5-1 to TRBJ2-7; maybe TRBD1 (6 bases). There are 15 residues in the CDR3. The germline V and J ends were trimmed by 3 bases and 0 bases, with 13 bases remaining between them. Germline V gene sequence: CDR1 SGHRS, CDR2 YFSETQ.

The CDR3 is CSVDLTKTQYF. In nucleotides, the CDR3 is TGCAGCGTTGATCTCACAAAGACCCAGTACTTC. The chain employs TRBV29-1 and TRBJ2-5; no reliable D call. The CDR3 length is 11 residues. Germline V CDR1 and CDR2: SQVTM, ANQGSEA. The germline V and J ends were trimmed by 3 bases and 6 bases, with 8 bases remaining between them.

V is TRBV18 and J is TRBJ2-1; 8 bases line up with TRBD1. V was pared by 2 bases and J by 10 bases, with 10 bases of the junction left unmatched. This CDR3 spans 15 amino acids. Germline CDR1 and CDR2: KGHSH and LQKENI. The CDR3 coding sequence is TGTGCCAGCTCACCAGAGGCAAGGACAGGGTTCGAGCAGTTCTTC. Its translation: CASSPEARTGFEQFF.

This clone has just one count. The gene calls are TRBV5-4 and TRBJ2-7, with TRBD2 matching over 13 bases. V trimming: 4 bases; J trimming: 2 bases; junction bases outside the gene matches: 9. The CDR3 runs 17 residues. Germline assignment: CDR1 SGHNT and CDR2 YYREEE (reference sequence). CDR3 DNA: TGTGCCAGCAGCCCTTCGACTAGCGGGAGGTCCCCCTACGAGCAGTACTTC. Its protein product is CASSPSTSGRSPYEQYF.

The chain recombines TRBV7-9 with TRBJ2-7; D not certain. The V gene lost 5 bases and the J gene lost 2 bases, with 7 bases spanning the gap. This CDR3 is 12 amino acids long. The V gene's germline CDR1 is SEHNR and CDR2 FQNEAQ (reference sequence). DNA for the CDR3: TGTGCCAGCAGCCCTACCCCCTACGAGCAGTACTTC. Translated, it gives CASSPTPYEQYF.

The chain recombines TRBV27 with TRBJ2-7; D might be TRBD1 (6 bases). V lost 4 bases and J 6 bases, leaving 19 bases between the germline ends. The CDR3 spans 15 residues. In germline, CDR1 is MNHEY, CDR2 SMNVEV (reference sequence). The CDR3 nucleotides read TGTGCCAGCAGTTCCATCTATCCTACAGGGACCGAGCAGTACTTC. Its protein product is CASSSIYPTGTEQYF.

The chain uses TRBV9 and TRBJ2-7, with 7 bases aligning to TRBD1. The germline V gene has CDR1 SGDLS and CDR2 YYNGEE. The CDR3 consists of 15 residues. With 4 bases clipped from V and 4 bases from J, the junction kept 11 bases outside the gene matches. CDR3 amino acids: CASSPWTGVPYEQYF. The CDR3 DNA is TGTGCCAGCAGCCCCTGGACAGGCGTCCCGTACGAGCAGTACTTC.

This clone was observed a few times. V and J are TRBV19 and TRBJ2-5, with a tentative D call TRBD1 (5 bases). CDR3 length equals 13 residues. From germline, CDR1 is LNHDA and CDR2 SQIVND (reference sequence). V lost 4 bases, J lost 4 bases, and 10 bases lay in between. The CDR3 reads CASSRAGIETQYF. The DNA of the CDR3 is TGTGCCAGTAGTAGGGCAGGGATAGAGACCCAGTACTTC.

CDR3 nucleotide sequence: TGTGCCAGCAGCTTACAGACAGGGGGTCAAGAGACCCAGTACTTC. It yields the protein CASSLQTGGQETQYF. The V gene is TRBV7-2, the J gene TRBJ2-5, with 9 bases matching TRBD1. This CDR3 comprises 15 residues. Germline V gives CDR1 SGHTA, CDR2 FQGNSA. Trimming cost V 2 bases and J 2 bases; bases outside gene matches: 3.

V gene TRBV6-4 combines with J gene TRBJ1-2; weak D call: TRBD1 (5 bases). This CDR3 has 14 amino acids. Between the trimmed V and J ends, which lost 3 bases and 8 bases, there was a span of 16 bases. In germline, CDR1 is MRHNA, CDR2 SNTAGT. In nucleotides, the CDR3 is TGTGCCAGCAGTGATACCGCCAGGGTGGGAGGCTACACCTTC. This encodes CASSDTARVGGYTF.

The rearrangement uses TRBV10-2 and TRBJ2-1, with TRBD2 as a possible D gene (5 bases). The CDR3 loop spans 12 amino acids. The V and J ends lost 2 bases and 10 bases respectively, with 9 bases between them. Germline assignment: CDR1 WSHSY and CDR2 SAAADI. The CDR3 loop reads CASSEIRREQFF. In DNA form, the CDR3 reads TGCGCCAGCAGTGAGATTCGGAGGGAGCAGTTCTTC.